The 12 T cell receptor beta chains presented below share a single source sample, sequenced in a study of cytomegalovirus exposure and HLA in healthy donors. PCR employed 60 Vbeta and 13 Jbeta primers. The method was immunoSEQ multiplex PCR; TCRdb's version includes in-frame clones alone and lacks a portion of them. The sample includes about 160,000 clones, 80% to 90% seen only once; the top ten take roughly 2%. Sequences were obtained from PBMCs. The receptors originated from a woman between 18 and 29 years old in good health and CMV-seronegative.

CDR3 amino acids: CASSLSPGIADTQYF. The CDR3, as DNA: TGTGCCAGCAGCCTTTCCCCGGGAATTGCAGATACGCAGTATTTT. This sequence joins TRBV7-8 and TRBJ2-3, with D possibly TRBD2 on 5 matching bases. V lost 5 bases and J 4 bases, leaving 16 bases between the germline ends. Germline lookup yields CDR1 SGHVS and CDR2 FQNEAQ. This CDR3 spans 15 amino acids. Filled out from reference TRBV7-8 and TRBJ2-3, the complete variable domain reads GAGVSQSPRYKVAKRGQDVALRCDPISGHVSLFWYQQALGQGPEFLTYFQNEAQLDKSGLPSDRFFAERPEGSVSTLKIQRTQQEDSAVYLCASSLSPGIADTQYFGPGTRLTVL.

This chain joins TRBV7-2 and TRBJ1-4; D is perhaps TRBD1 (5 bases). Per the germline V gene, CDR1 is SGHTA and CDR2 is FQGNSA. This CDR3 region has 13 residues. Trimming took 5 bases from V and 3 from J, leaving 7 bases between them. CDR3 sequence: CASSTRANEKLFF. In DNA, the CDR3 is TGTGCCAGCAGCACCAGGGCTAATGAAAAACTGTTTTTT.

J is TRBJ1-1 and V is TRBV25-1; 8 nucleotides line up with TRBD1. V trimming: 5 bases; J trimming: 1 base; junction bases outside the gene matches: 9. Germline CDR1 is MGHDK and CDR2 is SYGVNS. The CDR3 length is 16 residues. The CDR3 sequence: CASSQTGGVWNTEAFF. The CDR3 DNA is TGTGCCAGCAGTCAAACAGGGGGAGTGTGGAACACTGAAGCTTTCTTT.

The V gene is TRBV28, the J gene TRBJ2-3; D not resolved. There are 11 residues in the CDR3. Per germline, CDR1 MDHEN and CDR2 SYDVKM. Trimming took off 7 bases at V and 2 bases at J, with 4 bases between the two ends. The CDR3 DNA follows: TGTGCCAGCATTTACACAGATACGCAGTATTTT. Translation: CASIYTDTQYF. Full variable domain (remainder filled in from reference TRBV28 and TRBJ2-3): DVKVTQSSRYLVKRTGEKVFLECVQDMDHENMFWYRQDPGLGLRLIYFSYDVKMKEKGDIPEGYSVSREKKERFSLILESASTNQTSMYLCASIYTDTQYFGPGTRLTVL.

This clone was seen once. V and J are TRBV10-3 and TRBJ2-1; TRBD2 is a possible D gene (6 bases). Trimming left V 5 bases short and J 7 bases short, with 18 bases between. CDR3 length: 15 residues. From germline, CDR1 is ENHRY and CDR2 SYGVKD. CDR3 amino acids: CAISPAREVENEQFF. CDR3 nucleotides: TGTGCCATCAGTCCCGCCAGGGAGGTGGAAAATGAGCAGTTCTTC.

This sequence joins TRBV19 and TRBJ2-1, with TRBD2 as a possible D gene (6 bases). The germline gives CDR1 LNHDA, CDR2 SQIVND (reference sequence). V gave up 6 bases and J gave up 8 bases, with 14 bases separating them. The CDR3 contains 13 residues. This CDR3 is CASRGTAVYEQFF. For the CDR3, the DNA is TGTGCCAGTAGGGGGACTGCTGTGTATGAGCAGTTCTTC.

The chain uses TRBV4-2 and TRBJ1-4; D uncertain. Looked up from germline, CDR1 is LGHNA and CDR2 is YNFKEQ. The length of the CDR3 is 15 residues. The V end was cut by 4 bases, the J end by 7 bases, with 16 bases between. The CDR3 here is CASSLTLNVAEKLFF. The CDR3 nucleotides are TGTGCCAGCAGCCTGACTTTGAACGTCGCTGAAAAACTGTTTTTT.

CDR3 sequence (DNA): TGCAGCGTTGTGGACAGGGATTACGAGCAGTACTTC. Amino acid sequence: CSVVDRDYEQYF. The chain couples TRBV29-1 to TRBJ2-7; 8 bases map to TRBD1. This CDR3 comprises 12 residues. In germline, CDR1 is SQVTM, CDR2 ANQGSEA. V lost 4 bases, J lost 4 bases, and 3 bases stayed unmatched.

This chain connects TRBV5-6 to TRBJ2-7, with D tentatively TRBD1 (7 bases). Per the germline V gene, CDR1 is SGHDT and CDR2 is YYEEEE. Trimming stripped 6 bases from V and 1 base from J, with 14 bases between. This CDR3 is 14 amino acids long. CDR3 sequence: CASKPQGGSYEQYF. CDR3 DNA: TGTGCCAGCAAACCCCAGGGGGGATCCTACGAGCAGTACTTC.

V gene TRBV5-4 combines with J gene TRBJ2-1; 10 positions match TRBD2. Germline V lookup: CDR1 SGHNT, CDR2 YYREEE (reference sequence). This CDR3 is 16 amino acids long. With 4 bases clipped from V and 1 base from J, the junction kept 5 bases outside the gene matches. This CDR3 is CASSPGLALSYNEQFF. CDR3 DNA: TGTGCCAGCAGCCCGGGACTAGCGCTTTCCTACAATGAGCAGTTCTTC.

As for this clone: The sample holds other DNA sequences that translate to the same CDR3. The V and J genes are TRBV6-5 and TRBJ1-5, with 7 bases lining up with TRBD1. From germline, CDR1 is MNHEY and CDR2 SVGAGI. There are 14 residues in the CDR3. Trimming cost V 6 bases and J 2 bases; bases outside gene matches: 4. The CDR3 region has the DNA TGTGCCAGCAGCTCCGGACAGGGCAATCAGCCCCAGCATTTT. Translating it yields CASSSGQGNQPQHF.

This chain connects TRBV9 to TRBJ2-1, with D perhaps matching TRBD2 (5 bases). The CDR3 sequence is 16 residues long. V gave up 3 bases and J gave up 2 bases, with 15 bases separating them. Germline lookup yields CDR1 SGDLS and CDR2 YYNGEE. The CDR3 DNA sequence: TGTGCCAGCAGCGAGGACGGAGGCTCTCCCTACAATGAGCAGTTCTTC. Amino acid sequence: CASSEDGGSPYNEQFF.